Following are 20 T cell receptor beta chains from one sample sequenced in a study of cytomegalovirus exposure and HLA in healthy donors. The primer mix had 60 Vbeta and 13 Jbeta primers. Clones were sequenced by immunoSEQ multiplex PCR, and TCRdb holds only the in-frame ones, with some missing. The table has roughly 200,000 clones, about four fifths seen once. Material for sequencing was PBMCs. The receptors were gathered from a woman in her 30s in good health and CMV-seropositive.

The genes are TRBV13 and TRBJ2-3, with 7 bases fitting TRBD2. CDR1 and CDR2 from the germline V gene are PRHDT and FYEKMQ (reference sequence). V lost 5 bases and J lost 3; bases outside the gene matches: 11. There are 16 residues in the CDR3. The chain's CDR3 is CASSQSEERETDTQYF. The CDR3 bases are TGTGCCAGCAGCCAGAGCGAGGAGCGGGAAACAGATACGCAGTATTTT.

On this clone: Its ends do not fully match the called genes, so a read error is possible. The gene calls are TRBV7-8 and TRBJ2-3, with 7 bases fitting TRBD2. Germline CDR1 is SGHVS and CDR2 is FQNEAQ. The CDR3 totals 17 residues. CDR3 nucleotides: TGTGCCAGTAGCTTACCCCAACTGCAGATAGCGGGAGATACGCAGTATTTT. Its protein product is CASSLPQLQIAGDTQYF.

V and J are TRBV9 and TRBJ2-3; the match to TRBD2 covers 7 bases. CDR3 length: 17 amino acids. Germline V gene lookup returns CDR1 SGDLS and CDR2 YYNGEE. Unmatched junction bases numbered 12, after V lost 4 bases and J lost 1 base. The chain's CDR3 is CASSPWLTSSGTDTQYF. CDR3 in DNA: TGTGCCAGCAGCCCCTGGTTGACTAGCAGCGGCACAGATACGCAGTATTTT.

The chain uses TRBV11-2 and TRBJ1-1; 8 bases are shared with TRBD1. Trimming cost V 1 base and J 4 bases; bases outside gene matches: 5. The V gene's germline CDR1 is SGHAT and CDR2 FQNNGV. The CDR3 length is 15 residues. The CDR3 DNA reads TGTGCCAGCAGCTTAGCTCAGGGGGCGGCCACTGAAGCTTTCTTT. It yields the protein CASSLAQGAATEAFF. The full variable domain, its missing parts supplied by reference TRBV11-2 and TRBJ1-1, is EAGVAQSPRYKIIEKRQSVAFWCNPISGHATLYWYQQILGQGPKLLIQFQNNGVVDDSQLPKDRFSAERLKGVDSTLKIQPAKLEDSAVYLCASSLAQGAATEAFFGQGTRLTVV.

V usage is TRBV5-1 and J usage is TRBJ2-1; 9 bases agree with TRBD2. Germline CDR1 is SGHRS and CDR2 is YFSETQ. This CDR3 has 14 residues. The V segment lost 4 bases and the J segment 6 bases; nucleotides outside the gene matches: 5. CDR3 coding DNA: TGCGCCAGCAGCCGAGGGACTAGCCTCAATGAGCAGTTCTTC. This encodes CASSRGTSLNEQFF.

The chain couples TRBV6-5 to TRBJ2-2; 8 nucleotides line up with TRBD2. In germline, CDR1 is MNHEY, CDR2 SVGAGI. The trim removed 9 bases at V and 6 bases at J, leaving 3 bases unmatched. This CDR3 spans 12 amino acids. The DNA of the CDR3 is TGTGCCAGTACGGGGGGGGCCGGGGAGCTGTTTTTT. Encoded protein: CASTGGAGELFF.

CDR3 coding DNA: TGTGCCATCAGTGAGACTAGCGAAACGAGCACAGATACGCAGTATTTT. It is translated as CAISETSETSTDTQYF. This chain joins TRBV10-3 and TRBJ2-3; 7 bases are a match to TRBD2. CDR1 is ENHRY and CDR2 is SYGVKD in the germline V gene. This CDR3 region has 16 residues. Trimming removed 2 bases from V and 0 bases from J; junction bases left unmatched: 5.

This sequence joins TRBV4-1 and TRBJ2-7; D remains unclear. Per germline, CDR1 MGHRA and CDR2 YSYEKL. The length of the CDR3 is 13 residues. Deletions cut 3 bases from V and 1 base from J, with 7 bases between. The CDR3 spells CASSHEESYEQYF. The DNA for the CDR3 is TGCGCCAGCAGCCATGAGGAATCCTACGAGCAGTACTTC.

The CDR3 DNA is TGTGCCAGCAGCCAAGGGAAGCGGGAGGGCCCCTATTTT. It yields the protein CASSQGKREGPYF. The J gene is TRBJ2-3, the V gene TRBV4-2, with 10 bases identical to TRBD2. The V gene end was trimmed by 1 base and the J gene end by 15 bases; junction bases not matched to a gene: 7. The CDR3 is 13 residues long. The germline CDR1 and CDR2 sequences are LGHNA and YNFKEQ.

Remarks on this clone: One end of the junction does not line up with germline, which may come from a read error. The chain couples TRBV7-9 to TRBJ1-2; D gene ambiguous. This CDR3 region has 13 residues. The germline V gene encodes CDR1 SEHNR and CDR2 FQNEAQ (reference sequence). CDR3 DNA sequence: TGTTCCAGCCGCCCGCGGGTGGCCTATGGCTACACCTTC. This translates into CSSRPRVAYGYTF.

This chain connects TRBV10-1 to TRBJ2-1, with 15 bases fitting TRBD2. Trimming at V came to 4 bases and at J to 4 bases, leaving 2 bases not matched to a gene. This CDR3 is built from 16 residues. Germline CDR1 and CDR2: WNHNN and SYGVQD (reference sequence). The CDR3 protein is CASSAGLAGGYNEQFF. DNA for the CDR3: TGCGCCAGCAGTGCGGGACTAGCGGGGGGTTACAATGAGCAGTTCTTC.

This clone was observed a handful of times. V usage is TRBV7-9 and J usage is TRBJ2-1; 14 bases match TRBD2. This CDR3 region has 17 residues. CDR1 is SEHNR, CDR2 FQNEAQ, per germline (reference sequence). Losses at the gene ends were 5 bases for V and 1 base for J; bases not matched to a gene: 4. The CDR3: CASSPWTSGGSYNEQFF. The CDR3, as DNA: TGTGCCAGCAGCCCGTGGACTAGCGGGGGGTCCTACAATGAGCAGTTCTTC.

This clone was observed a handful of times. The chain recombines TRBV27 with TRBJ1-5, with unresolved D. Per the germline V gene, CDR1 is MNHEY and CDR2 is SMNVEV (reference sequence). The CDR3 loop spans 17 amino acids. V was cut by 2 bases and J by 0 bases, with 14 bases left in between. In DNA form, the CDR3 reads TGTGCCAGCAGTTTAAAGCCGATCCCCTATAGCAATCAGCCCCAGCATTTT. Translating it yields CASSLKPIPYSNQPQHF.

The rearrangement uses TRBV19 and TRBJ2-2; TRBD1 agrees at 8 bases. This CDR3 has 14 amino acids. The junction had 1 base not matched to a gene; V was cut back by 6 bases and J by 1 base. Germline loops: CDR1 LNHDA, CDR2 SQIVND (reference sequence). The CDR3 here is CASRGTGNTGELFF. The CDR3 DNA reads as TGTGCCAGTAGGGGGACAGGGAACACCGGGGAGCTGTTTTTT.

The chain joins TRBV11-1 to TRBJ2-1; TRBD1 matches 12 bases. V shed 3 bases, J shed 8 bases, and the junction held 5 bases outside the gene matches. CDR1 is SGHAT, CDR2 FQDESV, per germline (reference sequence). The CDR3 runs 15 residues. CDR3 residues: CASSFGTGGLDEQFF. Here the CDR3 DNA reads TGTGCCAGCAGCTTCGGGACAGGGGGCCTGGATGAGCAGTTCTTC. Full variable domain (outside the CDR3, taken from reference TRBV11-1 and TRBJ2-1): EAEVAQSPRYKITEKSQAVAFWCDPISGHATLYWYRQILGQGPELLVQFQDESVVDDSQLPKDRFSAERLKGVDSTLKIQPAELGDSAMYLCASSFGTGGLDEQFFGPGTRLTVL.

The chain combines TRBV5-6 with TRBJ2-5, with D perhaps TRBD2 (5 bases). Between the trimmed V and J ends, which lost 2 bases and 5 bases, there was a span of 10 bases. The CDR3 length is 13 residues. The germline CDR1 and CDR2 sequences are SGHDT and YYEEEE. The CDR3 reads CASSFRGVETQYF. In nucleotides, the CDR3 is TGTGCCAGCAGCTTTCGGGGTGTTGAGACCCAGTACTTC.

The rearrangement joins TRBV6-5 to TRBJ1-2; D ambiguous. Germline CDR1 MNHEY, CDR2 SVGAGI. V was clipped by 5 bases and J by 6 bases, with 10 bases between them. The CDR3 covers 12 residues. CDR3 protein: CASSERPDGYTF. The CDR3 nucleotides read TGTGCCAGCAGTGAACGCCCGGATGGCTACACCTTC.

The rearrangement links TRBV4-3 to TRBJ2-7; maybe TRBD1 (6 bases). From germline, CDR1 is LGHNA and CDR2 YSLEER. V dropped 0 bases and J dropped 3 bases, with 15 bases sitting between them. This CDR3 has 16 residues. The CDR3 reads CASSQDSRGQDYEQYF. The CDR3 nucleotides read TGCGCCAGCAGCCAAGATTCGAGGGGACAAGACTACGAGCAGTACTTC.

CDR3 DNA sequence: TGTGCCAGCAGTTTATTTAGAGGGTCCTACGAGCAGTACTTC. Protein sequence: CASSLFRGSYEQYF. The rearrangement uses TRBV27 and TRBJ2-7; tentatively, D is TRBD2 (5 bases). V dropped 1 base and J dropped 1 base, with 8 bases sitting between them. The CDR3 covers 14 residues. Germline V gene data show CDR1 as MNHEY and CDR2 as SMNVEV (reference sequence).

The J gene is TRBJ2-5, the V gene TRBV6-5, with D maybe TRBD1 (6 bases). This CDR3 region has 16 residues. The germline CDR1 and CDR2 sequences are MNHEY and SVGAGI. V lost 0 bases and J 0 bases, leaving 11 bases between the germline ends. CDR3 bases: TGTGCCAGCAGTTACTCGGACAGCCGACACCAAGAGACCCAGTACTTC. As protein: CASSYSDSRHQETQYF.